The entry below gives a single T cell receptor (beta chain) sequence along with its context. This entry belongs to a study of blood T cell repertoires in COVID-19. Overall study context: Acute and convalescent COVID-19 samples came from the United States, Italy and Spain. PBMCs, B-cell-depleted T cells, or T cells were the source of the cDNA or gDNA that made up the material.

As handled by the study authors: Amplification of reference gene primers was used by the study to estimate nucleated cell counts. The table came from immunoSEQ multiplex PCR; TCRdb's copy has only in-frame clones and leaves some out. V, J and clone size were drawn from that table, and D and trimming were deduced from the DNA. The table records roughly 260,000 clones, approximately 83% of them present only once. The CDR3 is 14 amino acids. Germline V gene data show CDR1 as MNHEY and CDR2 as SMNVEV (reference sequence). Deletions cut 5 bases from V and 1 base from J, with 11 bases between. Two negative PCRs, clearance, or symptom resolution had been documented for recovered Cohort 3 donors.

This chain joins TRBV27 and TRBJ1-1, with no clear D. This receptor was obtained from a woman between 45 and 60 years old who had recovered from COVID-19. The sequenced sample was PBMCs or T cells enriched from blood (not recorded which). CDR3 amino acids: CASSPHLKNTEAFF. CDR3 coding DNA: TGTGCCAGCAGTCCACATCTCAAGAACACTGAAGCTTTCTTT.